Listed here are 28 T cell receptor beta chains from one sample, sequenced in a study of PD-1 blockade in classical Hodgkin lymphoma. Patients all relapsed after autologous stem cell transplantation, and there was variation in brentuximab vedotin exposure. Purification of CD4+ T cells from thawed PBMCs was performed via magnetic negative selection. Sequencing was performed with immunoSEQ multiplex PCR; in TCRdb, only in-frame clones are kept and a portion is missing. The sample consists of 30,000 or so clones, approximately 90% of them appearing once. The specimen was CD4+ T cells from blood, collected at baseline. These receptors were collected from a human donor with classical Hodgkin lymphoma.

There are a few counts of this clone. CDR3 sequence: CASSSNSGAGPQHF. CDR3 coding DNA: TGTGCCAGCAGCTCTAACTCCGGGGCCGGGCCCCAGCATTTT. V usage is TRBV11-2 and J usage is TRBJ1-5, with a tentative D call TRBD1 (5 bases). The germline V gene encodes CDR1 SGHAT and CDR2 FQNNGV. Trimming shortened V by 4 bases and J by 9 bases, and 16 bases separated the two germline ends. CDR3 length: 14 amino acids.

This chain uses TRBV11-3 with TRBJ2-2; unclear D gene. The CDR3 consists of 14 residues. Germline lookup yields CDR1 SGHNT and CDR2 YENEEA. With 6 bases removed from V and 3 bases from J, the gap between germline ends came to 11 bases. The CDR3 is CASRALQDTGELFF. The CDR3 nucleotides read TGTGCCAGCAGGGCGCTCCAGGACACCGGGGAGCTGTTTTTT.

As regards this clone: Compared with germline, one end of the junction differs, possibly owing to a read error. The V and J genes are TRBV2 and TRBJ2-1, with 9 positions matching TRBD2. The CDR3 is 16 residues long. Germline V gene data show CDR1 as SNHLY and CDR2 as FYNNEI. The CDR3: CASSPTPGGRAYGVIF. In nucleotides, the CDR3 is TGTGCCAGCAGTCCCACTCCCGGCGGGAGGGCCTACGGAGTGATCTTC.

The chain recombines TRBV18 with TRBJ2-5, with 7 positions matching TRBD1. The V gene end was trimmed by 4 bases and the J gene end by 1 base; junction bases not matched to a gene: 3. The CDR3 is made up of 14 amino acids. CDR1 and CDR2 (germline): KGHSH, LQKENI. CDR3 bases: TGTGCCAGCTCACATGGGACAGCCCAAGAGACCCAGTACTTC. Translation gives CASSHGTAQETQYF.

This clone was seen only a few times. The rearrangement uses TRBV6-1 and TRBJ1-5, with D uncertain. CDR1 is MNHNS and CDR2 is SASEGT in the germline V gene. The CDR3 consists of 14 residues. The V end was cut by 6 bases, the J end by 3 bases, with 12 bases between. The CDR3 region is CASSAGSYNQPQHF. CDR3 coding DNA: TGTGCCAGCAGCGCCGGGAGCTACAATCAGCCCCAGCATTTT.

The J gene is TRBJ2-7, the V gene TRBV30; D uncertain. Trimming left V 1 base short and J 4 bases short, with 5 bases between. Germline loops: CDR1 GTSNPN, CDR2 SVGIG (reference sequence). The CDR3 spans 11 residues. The CDR3 coding sequence is TGTGCCTGGAGTGAAAGGTACGAGCAGTACTTC. This translates into CAWSERYEQYF.

The chain employs TRBV5-6 and TRBJ1-4; the D is unclear. The length of the CDR3 is 12 residues. Germline loops: CDR1 SGHDT, CDR2 YYEEEE. V was clipped by 2 bases and J by 10 bases, with 9 bases between them. The CDR3 spells CASSLWSGKLFF. The CDR3 bases are TGTGCCAGCAGCTTATGGTCGGGAAAACTGTTTTTT.

The rearrangement links TRBV7-9 to TRBJ2-3; 8 nucleotides line up with TRBD2. The CDR3 totals 16 residues. CDR1 is SEHNR, CDR2 FQNEAQ, per germline (reference sequence). J lost 2 bases, V lost 2 bases, and 6 bases had no gene match. CDR3 sequence reads: CASSLSLAADTDTQYF. The DNA of the CDR3 is TGTGCCAGCAGCTTATCACTAGCGGCCGACACAGATACGCAGTATTTT.

This rearrangement joins TRBV27 to TRBJ2-3, with 8 bases matching TRBD1. The CDR3 is 15 residues long. V lost 4 bases to trimming and J lost 2 bases; unmatched junction nucleotides: 5. Germline V gives CDR1 MNHEY, CDR2 SMNVEV (reference sequence). For the CDR3, the DNA is TGTGCCAGCAGTTCTTGGACAGGGCTCACAGATACGCAGTATTTT. Translation gives CASSSWTGLTDTQYF.

This chain uses TRBV19 with TRBJ2-4; D is perhaps TRBD1 (6 bases). Between the trimmed V and J ends, which lost 4 bases and 0 bases, there was a span of 13 bases. The CDR3 has 16 amino acids. The V gene's germline CDR1 is LNHDA and CDR2 SQIVND (reference sequence). In DNA, the CDR3 is TGTGCCAGTAGTACAGGACAGTCCCTAGCCAAAAACATTCAGTACTTC. Its protein is CASSTGQSLAKNIQYF.

The chain employs TRBV5-4 and TRBJ2-7; 11 nucleotides line up with TRBD2. With V trimmed by 0 bases and J by 1 base, 6 bases remained unmatched. The CDR3 has 17 residues. CDR1 is SGHNT, CDR2 YYREEE, per germline (reference sequence). CDR3: CASSLDLPSGRSYEQYF. The CDR3 DNA reads TGTGCCAGCAGCTTGGACCTTCCTAGCGGGAGGTCCTACGAGCAGTACTTC.

J is TRBJ1-4 and V is TRBV27; a possible D gene is TRBD1 (6 bases). Trimming removed 6 bases at V and 10 bases at J, with 24 bases between. The CDR3 covers 16 residues. CDR1 and CDR2 from the germline V gene are MNHEY and SMNVEV (reference sequence). CDR3 DNA: TGTGCCAGCAGCCCCGGGAGGGGGGATCCGGGGCGAAAACTGTTTTTT. It specifies CASSPGRGDPGRKLFF.

The sample holds one count of this clone. This chain uses TRBV4-1 with TRBJ2-3; 8 bases agree with TRBD2. The CDR3 is 20 residues long. The V and J ends lost 0 bases and 1 base, in that order; junction bases with no gene match: 15. Germline V gene data show CDR1 as MGHRA and CDR2 as YSYEKL. The CDR3 sequence is CASSQDVFGQAGARTDTQYF. The DNA for the CDR3 is TGCGCCAGCAGCCAAGATGTTTTTGGTCAAGCGGGAGCTCGCACAGATACGCAGTATTTT.

V gene TRBV11-2 combines with J gene TRBJ2-5; D assignment may be TRBD1 or TRBD2 (6 bases each). Per germline, CDR1 SGHAT and CDR2 FQNNGV. The CDR3 has 15 residues. V was clipped by 5 bases and J by 4 bases, with 17 bases between them. CDR3 nucleotides: TGTGCCAGCAGCCCCGGACAAGGGGGGACAGAGACCCAGTACTTC. Translation: CASSPGQGGTETQYF.

The chain carries TRBV5-1 and TRBJ1-4; D is possibly TRBD1 (6 bases). The ends were cut back, 4 bases at V and 5 bases at J, with 12 bases in the middle. The CDR3 sequence is 14 residues long. Germline loops: CDR1 SGHRS, CDR2 YFSETQ. The CDR3: CASSPSTGNEKLFF. CDR3 coding DNA: TGCGCCAGCAGCCCCTCGACAGGCAATGAAAAACTGTTTTTT.

The chain is built from TRBV6-5 and TRBJ2-4; D unresolved. The CDR3 contains 11 residues. Germline loops: CDR1 MNHEY, CDR2 SVGAGI. The V end lost 2 bases, the J end lost 6 bases, and 2 bases lay between the germline ends. DNA of the CDR3: TGTGCCAGCAGTTACACAAACATTCAGTACTTC. It encodes CASSYTNIQYF.

Only a few counts were recorded for this clone. The CDR3: CASRGTRRAGELFF. The CDR3 DNA reads as TGTGCCAGCAGAGGGACTAGAAGAGCCGGGGAGCTGTTTTTT. The V and J genes are TRBV6-5 and TRBJ2-2; 8 bases align to TRBD2. Germline V lookup: CDR1 MNHEY, CDR2 SVGAGI. The V and J ends lost 6 bases and 6 bases, in that order; junction bases with no gene match: 6. The CDR3 totals 14 residues.

The CDR3, as DNA: TGTGCCAGCAGTTACAAAGTGGGGGCCCTAGCTGAGACCCAGTACTTC. The encoded protein is CASSYKVGALAETQYF. This chain uses TRBV6-6 with TRBJ2-5; maybe TRBD1 (6 bases). CDR1 is MNHNY and CDR2 is SVGAGI in the germline V gene (reference sequence). The CDR3 sequence is 16 residues long. Deletions cut 2 bases from V and 5 bases from J, with 18 bases between.

This clone was detected once. The chain joins TRBV5-1 to TRBJ1-4; 8 bases map to TRBD1. Looked up from germline, CDR1 is SGHRS and CDR2 is YFSETQ. This CDR3 comprises 14 residues. The V and J ends lost 3 bases and 6 bases, in that order; junction bases with no gene match: 4. CDR3 protein: CASSSGTGYEKLFF. The CDR3 DNA is TGCGCCAGCAGCTCAGGGACAGGCTATGAAAAACTGTTTTTT.

The J gene is TRBJ1-2, the V gene TRBV6-5; possible D gene TRBD1, 6 bases. This CDR3 contains 13 residues. Looked up from germline, CDR1 is MNHEY and CDR2 is SVGAGI. Trimming took off 0 bases at V and 5 bases at J, with 7 bases between the two ends. CDR3 loop: CASSYSRGYGYTF. The CDR3 region has the DNA TGTGCCAGCAGTTACTCGAGGGGGTATGGCTACACCTTC.

The rearrangement links TRBV10-3 to TRBJ1-4; the D is unclear. Trimming shortened V by 6 bases and J by 5 bases, and 10 bases separated the two germline ends. The length of the CDR3 is 13 residues. Germline CDR1 ENHRY, CDR2 SYGVKD. CDR3 protein: CAISAQWNEKLFF. The CDR3 DNA follows: TGTGCCATCAGCGCCCAGTGGAATGAAAAACTGTTTTTT.

The chain is built from TRBV7-2 and TRBJ1-1; the D is unclear. Trimming took off 3 bases at V and 1 base at J, with 9 bases between the two ends. The CDR3 runs 14 residues. The V gene's germline CDR1 is SGHTA and CDR2 FQGNSA. The CDR3 DNA sequence: TGTGCCAGCAGCTTTCTCTGGTCGAACACTGAAGCTTTCTTT. It is translated as CASSFLWSNTEAFF.

The chain recombines TRBV6-1 with TRBJ2-7; tentative D call: TRBD2 (6 bases). V gave up 2 bases and J gave up 3 bases, with 11 bases separating them. The CDR3 runs to 14 residues. The germline V gene has CDR1 MNHNS and CDR2 SASEGT. Here the CDR3 reads CASSEPGSRYEQYF. The CDR3 DNA reads as TGTGCCAGCAGTGAACCCGGGAGCCGCTACGAGCAGTACTTC.

This clone was seen only a few times. The rearrangement joins TRBV5-5 to TRBJ1-5, with D unresolved. CDR1 is SGHKS and CDR2 is YYEKEE in the germline V gene (reference sequence). V lost 0 bases to trimming and J lost 0 bases, with 10 bases between them. CDR3 length: 16 amino acids. The CDR3 nucleotides read TGTGCCAGCAGCTTGGTTGCCGAGGTTAGCAATCAGCCCCAGCATTTT. Its protein product is CASSLVAEVSNQPQHF.

The chain recombines TRBV19 with TRBJ1-1; D not certain. V lost 7 bases and J 1 base, leaving 4 bases between the germline ends. CDR1 and CDR2 (germline): LNHDA, SQIVND (reference sequence). The CDR3 has 11 amino acids. CDR3 sequence reads: CASKRNTEAFF. DNA for the CDR3: TGTGCCAGTAAGAGGAACACTGAAGCTTTCTTT.

With respect to this clone: At one end the junction does not follow the germline gene, possibly because of a read error. The V and J genes are TRBV5-6 and TRBJ2-1; 7 nucleotides align to TRBD2. Per the germline V gene, CDR1 is SGHDT and CDR2 is YYEEEE. This CDR3 has 15 residues. CDR3 sequence: CASSLGGSSYNEQFF. CDR3 DNA sequence: TGTGCCAGCAGTTTGGGGGGGAGCTCCTACAATGAGCAGTTCTTC.

As to this clone: At one of its ends the junction is not consistent with the germline gene, which may arise from a read error. The J gene is TRBJ1-2, the V gene TRBV14, with 7 bases fitting TRBD1. The CDR3 has 14 residues. Germline V gives CDR1 SGHDN, CDR2 FVKESK. The CDR3 region is CASSQYISRGAFAF. CDR3 sequence (DNA): TGTGCCAGCAGCCAATACATCTCCAGGGGGGCTTTCGCCTTC.

The chain links TRBV19 to TRBJ2-7; the D gene is possibly TRBD2 (5 bases). CDR1 and CDR2 from the germline V gene are LNHDA and SQIVND (reference sequence). This CDR3 has 18 residues. V lost 4 bases and J lost 4, with 26 bases in between. In nucleotides, the CDR3 is TGTGCCAGTAGTACAAGCGTCCTTCCAGGAGACGGGATTTACGAGCAGTACTTC. It translates to CASSTSVLPGDGIYEQYF.